Here is one T cell receptor (beta chain) with its context. This entry comes from a study of blood T cells in healthy people across ages. The use of a sample-barcoded 5' primer and a J-beta primer mix characterized a second PCR of about 7 to 12 cycles. TCRdb passed the 5' RACE reads through MiXCR, listing each CDR3 protein once. The sample yields 850,000 to 1,100,000 distinct CDR3 sequences, around two fifths seen once. The source of this sequence is a young man in good health. The specimen was blood.

CDR3 DNA sequence: TGTGCCAGCAGTACAAATACAGGGAACTATGGCTACACCTTC. Encoded protein: CASSTNTGNYGYTF. This chain joins TRBV2 and TRBJ1-2; TRBD1 is a possible D gene (6 bases). Trimming removed 5 bases at V and 2 bases at J, with 12 bases between. The CDR3 covers 14 residues. Germline V gene sequence: CDR1 SNHLY, CDR2 FYNNEI.